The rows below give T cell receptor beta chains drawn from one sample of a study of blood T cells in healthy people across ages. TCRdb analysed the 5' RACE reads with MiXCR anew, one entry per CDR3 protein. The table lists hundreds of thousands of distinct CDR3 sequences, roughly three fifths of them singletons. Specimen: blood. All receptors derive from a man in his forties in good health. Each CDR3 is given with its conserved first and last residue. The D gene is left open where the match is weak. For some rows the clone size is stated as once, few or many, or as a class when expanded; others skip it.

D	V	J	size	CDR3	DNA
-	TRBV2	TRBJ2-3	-	CASSGSGPRYTDTQYF	TGTGCCAGCAGTGGATCGGGCCCGAGGTACACAGATACGCAGTATTTT
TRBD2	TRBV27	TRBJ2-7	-	CASTVTSGSHEQYF	TGTGCCAGCACGGTGACTAGCGGGAGCCACGAGCAGTACTTC
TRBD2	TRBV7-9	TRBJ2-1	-	CASSSGLGNNNEQFF	TGTGCCAGCAGCTCGGGACTAGGGAATAACAATGAGCAGTTCTTC
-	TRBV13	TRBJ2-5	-	CASSLGLQARSETQYF	TGTGCCAGCAGCTTAGGCCTCCAGGCACGATCGGAGACCCAGTACTTC
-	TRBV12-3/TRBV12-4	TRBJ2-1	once	CASSLSKQFF	TGTGCCAGCAGTTTAAGTAAGCAGTTCTTC
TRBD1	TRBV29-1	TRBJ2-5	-	CGVRDRGTVSETQYF	TGCGGCGTCCGGGACAGGGGAACTGTTTCGGAGACCCAGTACTTC
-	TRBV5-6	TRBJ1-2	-	CASSVGSLGHGYTF	TGTGCCAGCAGCGTGGGCAGCCTGGGCCATGGCTACACCTTC
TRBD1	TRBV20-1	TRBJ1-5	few	CSARAGQGVQPQHF	TGCAGTGCTAGAGCGGGACAGGGAGTGCAGCCCCAGCATTTT
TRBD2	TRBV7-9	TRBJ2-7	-	CASSWGGPSYEQYF	TGTGCCAGCAGCTGGGGAGGGCCGTCCTACGAGCAGTACTTC
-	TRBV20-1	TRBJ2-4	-	CSATRGGTPSPKNIQYF	TGCAGTGCTACGAGGGGGGGCACCCCAAGCCCCAAAAACATTCAGTACTTC
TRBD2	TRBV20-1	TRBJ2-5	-	CSAGLAGREETQYF	TGCAGTGCCGGACTAGCGGGCCGTGAAGAGACCCAGTACTTC
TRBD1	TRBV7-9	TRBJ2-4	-	CASMELGTAEYF	TGTGCCAGCATGGAGCTTGGGACAGCGGAGTACTTC
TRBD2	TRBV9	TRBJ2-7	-	CASSSSAKWGGAYEQYF	TGTGCCAGCAGCTCATCCGCCAAGTGGGGGGGTGCCTACGAGCAGTACTTC
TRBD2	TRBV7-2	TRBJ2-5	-	CASSSPGLAGPGETQYF	TGTGCCAGCAGCTCGCCGGGACTAGCGGGCCCCGGGGAGACCCAGTACTTC
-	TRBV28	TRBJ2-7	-	CASGPLWGPHEQYF	TGTGCCAGCGGCCCCCTTTGGGGTCCCCACGAGCAGTACTTC
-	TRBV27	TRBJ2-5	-	CASQRGDQETQYF	TGTGCCAGCCAAAGAGGGGACCAAGAGACCCAGTACTTC